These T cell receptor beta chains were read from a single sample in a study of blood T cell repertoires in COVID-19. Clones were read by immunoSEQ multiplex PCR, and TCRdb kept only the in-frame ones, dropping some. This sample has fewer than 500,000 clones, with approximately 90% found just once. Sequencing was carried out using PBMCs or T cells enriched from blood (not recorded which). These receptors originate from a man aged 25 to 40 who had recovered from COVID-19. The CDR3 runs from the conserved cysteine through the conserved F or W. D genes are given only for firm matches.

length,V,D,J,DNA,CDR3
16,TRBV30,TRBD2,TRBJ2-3,TGTGCCTGGAGTTCCGGGACTAGCGGTATCACAGATACGCAGTATTTT,CAWSSGTSGITDTQYF
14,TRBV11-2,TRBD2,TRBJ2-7,TGTGCCAGCAGCTTAGATCCGGGTACTAGCGGGAGTTACTTC,CASSLDPGTSGSYF
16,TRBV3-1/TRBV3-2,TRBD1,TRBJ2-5,TGTGCCAGCAGCCATGGAGCCGGGACAGGGTTAGAGACCCAGTACTTC,CASSHGAGTGLETQYF
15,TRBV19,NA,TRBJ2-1,TGTGCCAGTAGTGTAAGCGGAGGGGTGCGAAATGAGCAGTTCTTC,CASSVSGGVRNEQFF
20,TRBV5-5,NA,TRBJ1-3,TGTGCCAGCAGCAGCGGGAGGGGGGATACGACAGGCGGTAAAGGAAACACCATATATTTT,CASSSGRGDTTGGKGNTIYF
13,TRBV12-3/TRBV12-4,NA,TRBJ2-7,TGTGCCAGCAGTTTAGACAGGACCTACGAGCAGTACTTC,CASSLDRTYEQYF
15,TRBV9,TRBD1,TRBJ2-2,TGTGCCAGCAGCCCACGGACAGGGCACACCGGGGAGCTGTTTTTT,CASSPRTGHTGELFF
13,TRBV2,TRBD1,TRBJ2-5,TGTGCCAGCAGTTCGGACAGGGGAAAGACCCAGTACTTC,CASSSDRGKTQYF
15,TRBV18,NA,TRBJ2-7,TGTGCCAGCTCACCCCCGTCCGGAGCGGCGGGCGAGCAGTACTTC,CASSPPSGAAGEQYF
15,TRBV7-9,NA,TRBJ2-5,TGTGCCAGCAGCCGGGACTTTTTGAACCAAGAGACCCAGTACTTC,CASSRDFLNQETQYF
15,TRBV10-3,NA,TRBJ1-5,TGTGCCATCGGGGAGGGGGTAGGGGCAAATCAGCCCCAGCATTTT,CAIGEGVGANQPQHF
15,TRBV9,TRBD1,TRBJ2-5,TGTGCCAGCAGCCGTGGGGACAGGGGCCAAGAGACCCAGTACTTC,CASSRGDRGQETQYF
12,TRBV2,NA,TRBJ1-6,TGTGCCAGCAGTGATAATCGGGGGCCCCTCCACTTT,CASSDNRGPLHF
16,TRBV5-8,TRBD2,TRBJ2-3,TGTGCCGGCAGCAAGGGGACTAGCGGACGAGCAGATACGCAGTATTTT,CAGSKGTSGRADTQYF
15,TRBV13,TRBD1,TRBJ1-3,TGTGCCAGCAGCTTAGACAGGGGCTCTGGAAACACCATATATTTT,CASSLDRGSGNTIYF
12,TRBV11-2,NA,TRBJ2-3,TGTGCCAGCAGCCCAAGGGGGGGTACGCAGTATTTT,CASSPRGGTQYF
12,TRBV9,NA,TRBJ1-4,TGTGCCAGCAGTGCAGAGGGCGGAAAACTGTTTTTT,CASSAEGGKLFF
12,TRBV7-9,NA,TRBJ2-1,TGTGCCAGCAGTACACCCTCGACTCGGCAGTTCTTC,CASSTPSTRQFF
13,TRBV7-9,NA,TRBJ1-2,TGTGCCAGCACCCTTTCTACAGCCCGCGGCTACACCTTC,CASTLSTARGYTF
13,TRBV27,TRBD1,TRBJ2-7,TGTGCCAGCAGGACAGGGATTCGGTACGAGCAGTACTTC,CASRTGIRYEQYF
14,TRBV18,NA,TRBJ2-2,TGTGCCAGCTCACCTCGGGAAGCCACCGGGGAGCTGTTTTTT,CASSPREATGELFF
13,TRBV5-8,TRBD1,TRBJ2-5,TGTGCCAGCAGGACAGGGGCCGGGGAGACCCAGTACTTC,CASRTGAGETQYF
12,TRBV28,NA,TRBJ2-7,TGTGCCAGCAGTACGAGAACCTACGAGCAGTACTTC,CASSTRTYEQYF